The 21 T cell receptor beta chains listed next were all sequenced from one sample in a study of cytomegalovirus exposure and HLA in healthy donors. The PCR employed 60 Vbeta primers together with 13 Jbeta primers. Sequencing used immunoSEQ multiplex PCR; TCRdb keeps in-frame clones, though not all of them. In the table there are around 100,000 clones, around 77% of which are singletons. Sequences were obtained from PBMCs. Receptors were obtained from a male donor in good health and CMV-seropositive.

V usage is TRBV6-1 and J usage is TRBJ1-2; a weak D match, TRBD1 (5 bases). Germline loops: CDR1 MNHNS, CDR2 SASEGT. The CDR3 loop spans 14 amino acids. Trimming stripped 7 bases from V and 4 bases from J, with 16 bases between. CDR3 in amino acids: CASIRAGSSYGYTF. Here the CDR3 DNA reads TGTGCCAGCATCAGGGCAGGGTCTAGCTATGGCTACACCTTC.

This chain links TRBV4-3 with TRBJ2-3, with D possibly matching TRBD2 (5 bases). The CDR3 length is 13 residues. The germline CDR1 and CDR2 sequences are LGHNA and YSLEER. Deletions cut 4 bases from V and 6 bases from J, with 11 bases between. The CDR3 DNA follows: TGCGCCAGCAGCCCAGCGGTTCGGGATACGCAGTATTTT. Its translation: CASSPAVRDTQYF.

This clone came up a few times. The CDR3 nucleotides are TGTGCCAGCAGCTTGGTGGGAGGGGAGACCCAGTACTTC. This encodes CASSLVGGETQYF. The chain has TRBV5-6 and TRBJ2-5; 7 bases are shared with TRBD2. The CDR3 covers 13 residues. Germline CDR1 SGHDT, CDR2 YYEEEE. V shed 0 bases, J shed 5 bases, and the junction held 1 base outside the gene matches.

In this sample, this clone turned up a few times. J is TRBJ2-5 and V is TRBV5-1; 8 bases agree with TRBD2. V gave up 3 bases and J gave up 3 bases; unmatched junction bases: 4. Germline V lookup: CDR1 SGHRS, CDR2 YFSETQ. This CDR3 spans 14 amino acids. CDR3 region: CASSSFSGEETQYF. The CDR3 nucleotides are TGCGCCAGCAGCTCCTTTAGCGGGGAAGAGACCCAGTACTTC. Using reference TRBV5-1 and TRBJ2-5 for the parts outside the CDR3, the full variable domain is KAGVTQTPRYLIKTRGQQVTLSCSPISGHRSVSWYQQTPGQGLQFLFEYFSETQRNKGNFPGRFSGRQFSNSRSEMNVSTLELGDSALYLCASSSFSGEETQYFGPGTRLLVL.

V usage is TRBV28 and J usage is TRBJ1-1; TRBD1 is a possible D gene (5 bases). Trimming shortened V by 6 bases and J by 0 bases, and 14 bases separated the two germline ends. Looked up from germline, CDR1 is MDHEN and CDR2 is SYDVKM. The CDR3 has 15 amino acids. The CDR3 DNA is TGTGCCAGCAGCAGAGGCGGGGGTATGAACACTGAAGCTTTCTTT. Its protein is CASSRGGGMNTEAFF.

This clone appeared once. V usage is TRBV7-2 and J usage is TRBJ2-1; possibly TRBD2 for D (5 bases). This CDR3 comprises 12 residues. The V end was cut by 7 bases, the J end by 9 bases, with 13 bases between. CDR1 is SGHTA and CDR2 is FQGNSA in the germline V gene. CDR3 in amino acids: CASTPLGFEQFF. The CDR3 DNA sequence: TGTGCCAGCACACCACTAGGGTTTGAGCAGTTCTTC.

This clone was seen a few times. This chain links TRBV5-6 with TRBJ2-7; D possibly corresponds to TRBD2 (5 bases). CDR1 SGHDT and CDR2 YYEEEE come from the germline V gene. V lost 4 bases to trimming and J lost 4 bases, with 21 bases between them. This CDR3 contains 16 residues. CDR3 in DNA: TGTGCCAGCAGCCCGACCGGCAGGAGTGGCGGGTACGAGCAGTACTTC. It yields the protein CASSPTGRSGGYEQYF.

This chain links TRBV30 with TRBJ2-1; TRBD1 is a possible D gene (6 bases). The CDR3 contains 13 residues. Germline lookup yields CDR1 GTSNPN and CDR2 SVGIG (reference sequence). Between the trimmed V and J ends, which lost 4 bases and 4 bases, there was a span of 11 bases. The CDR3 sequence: CAWTTDSYNEQFF. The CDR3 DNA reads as TGTGCCTGGACGACGGACAGTTACAATGAGCAGTTCTTC.

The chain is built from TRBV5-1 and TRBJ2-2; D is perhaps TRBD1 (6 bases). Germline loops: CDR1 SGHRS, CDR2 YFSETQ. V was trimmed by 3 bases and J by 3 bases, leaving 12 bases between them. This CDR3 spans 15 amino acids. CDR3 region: CASSSGQRDTGELFF. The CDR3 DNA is TGCGCCAGCAGCTCAGGACAGAGAGACACCGGGGAGCTGTTTTTT.

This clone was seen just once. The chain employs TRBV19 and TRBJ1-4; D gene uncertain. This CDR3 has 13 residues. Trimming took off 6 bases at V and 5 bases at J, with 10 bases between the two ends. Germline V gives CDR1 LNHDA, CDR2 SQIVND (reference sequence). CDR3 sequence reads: CASREAVNEKLFF. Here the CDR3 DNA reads TGTGCCAGTAGGGAGGCCGTAAATGAAAAACTGTTTTTT.

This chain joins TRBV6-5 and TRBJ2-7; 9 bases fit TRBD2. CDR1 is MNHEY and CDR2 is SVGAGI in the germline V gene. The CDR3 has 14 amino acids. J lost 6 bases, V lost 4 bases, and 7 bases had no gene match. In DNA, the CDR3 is TGTGCCAGCAGTTGCCCGGGACTAGCTGGCGAGCAGTACTTC. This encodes CASSCPGLAGEQYF.

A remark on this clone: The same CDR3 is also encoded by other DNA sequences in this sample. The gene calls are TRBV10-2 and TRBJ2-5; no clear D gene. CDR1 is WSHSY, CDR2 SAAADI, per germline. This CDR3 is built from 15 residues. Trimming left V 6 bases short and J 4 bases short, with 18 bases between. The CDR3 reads CASSVEPTDSETQYF. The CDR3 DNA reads TGCGCCAGCAGCGTGGAACCCACCGACTCAGAGACCCAGTACTTC.

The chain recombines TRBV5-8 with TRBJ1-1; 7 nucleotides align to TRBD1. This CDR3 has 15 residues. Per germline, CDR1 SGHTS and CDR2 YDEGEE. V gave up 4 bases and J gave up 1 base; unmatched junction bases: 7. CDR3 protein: CASSTGTDPNTEAFF. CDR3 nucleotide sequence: TGTGCCAGCAGCACCGGGACAGACCCGAACACTGAAGCTTTCTTT.

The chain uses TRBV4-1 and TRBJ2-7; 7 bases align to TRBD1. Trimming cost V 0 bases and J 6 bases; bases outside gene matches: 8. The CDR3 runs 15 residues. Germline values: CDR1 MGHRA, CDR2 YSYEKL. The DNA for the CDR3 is TGCGCCAGCAGCCAAGAGGGTTCAGGGGGTGGCGAGCAGTACTTC. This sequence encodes CASSQEGSGGGEQYF.

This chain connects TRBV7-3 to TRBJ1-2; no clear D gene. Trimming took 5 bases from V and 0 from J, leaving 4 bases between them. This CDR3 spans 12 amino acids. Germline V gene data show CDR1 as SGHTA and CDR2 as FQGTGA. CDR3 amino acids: CASSETNYGYTF. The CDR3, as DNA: TGTGCCAGCAGCGAGACTAACTATGGCTACACCTTC.

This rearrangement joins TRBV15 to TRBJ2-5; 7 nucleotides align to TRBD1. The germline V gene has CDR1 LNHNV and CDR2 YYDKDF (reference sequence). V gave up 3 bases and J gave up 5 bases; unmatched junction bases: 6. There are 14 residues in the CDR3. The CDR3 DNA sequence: TGTGCCACCAGCAGCAGACAGGGCTGGGAGACCCAGTACTTC. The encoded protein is CATSSRQGWETQYF.

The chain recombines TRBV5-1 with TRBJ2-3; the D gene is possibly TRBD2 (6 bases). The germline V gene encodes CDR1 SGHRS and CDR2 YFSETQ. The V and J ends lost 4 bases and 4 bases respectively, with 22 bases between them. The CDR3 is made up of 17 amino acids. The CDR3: CASSLAGGAGGSDTQYF. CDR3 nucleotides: TGCGCCAGCAGCCTCGCCGGTGGAGCCGGGGGATCAGATACGCAGTATTTT.

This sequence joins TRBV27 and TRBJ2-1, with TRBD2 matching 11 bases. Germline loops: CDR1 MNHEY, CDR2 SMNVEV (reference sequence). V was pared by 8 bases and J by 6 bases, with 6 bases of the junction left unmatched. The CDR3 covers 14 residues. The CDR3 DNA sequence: TGTGCCAGCCTTACGACTAGCGGGGCCAATGAGCAGTTCTTC. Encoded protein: CASLTTSGANEQFF.

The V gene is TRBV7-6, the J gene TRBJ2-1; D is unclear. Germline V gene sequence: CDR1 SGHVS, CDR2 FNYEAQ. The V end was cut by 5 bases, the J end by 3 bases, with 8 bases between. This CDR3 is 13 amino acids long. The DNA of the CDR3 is TGTGCCAGCAGCACGAACGGCTACAATGAGCAGTTCTTC. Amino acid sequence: CASSTNGYNEQFF.

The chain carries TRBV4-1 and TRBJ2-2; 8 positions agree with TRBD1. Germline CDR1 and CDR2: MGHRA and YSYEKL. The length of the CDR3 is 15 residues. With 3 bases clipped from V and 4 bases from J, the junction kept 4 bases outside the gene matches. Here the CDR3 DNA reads TGCGCCAGCAGCCAGTCACAGGGGGTCACCGGGGAGCTGTTTTTT. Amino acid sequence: CASSQSQGVTGELFF.

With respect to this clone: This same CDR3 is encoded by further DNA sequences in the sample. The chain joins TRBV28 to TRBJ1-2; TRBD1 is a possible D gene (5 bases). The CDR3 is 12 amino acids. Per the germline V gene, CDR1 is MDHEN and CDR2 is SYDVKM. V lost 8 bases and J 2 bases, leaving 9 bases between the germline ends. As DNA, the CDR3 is TGTGCCAGCTCTCGGGGGAACTATGGCTACACCTTC. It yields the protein CASSRGNYGYTF.